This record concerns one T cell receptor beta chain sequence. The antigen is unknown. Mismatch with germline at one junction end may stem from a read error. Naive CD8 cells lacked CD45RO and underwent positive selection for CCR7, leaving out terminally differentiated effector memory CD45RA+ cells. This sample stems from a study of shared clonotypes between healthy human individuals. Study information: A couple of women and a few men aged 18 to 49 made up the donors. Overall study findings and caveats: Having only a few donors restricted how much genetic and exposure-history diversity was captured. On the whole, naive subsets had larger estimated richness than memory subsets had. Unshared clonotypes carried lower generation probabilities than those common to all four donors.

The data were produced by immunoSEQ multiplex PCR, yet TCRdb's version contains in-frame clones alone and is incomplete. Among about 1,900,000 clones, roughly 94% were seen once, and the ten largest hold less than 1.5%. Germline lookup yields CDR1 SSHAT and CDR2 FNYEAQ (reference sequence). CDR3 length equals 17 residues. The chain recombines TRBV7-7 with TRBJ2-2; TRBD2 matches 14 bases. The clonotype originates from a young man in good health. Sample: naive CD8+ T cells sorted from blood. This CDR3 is CASSPGTSGSRTGELFF. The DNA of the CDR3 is TGTGCTAGCAGCCCCGGGACTAGCGGGAGTCGGACCGGGGAGCTGTTTTTT.